One and the same sample provided the 20 T cell receptor beta chains below, sequenced in a study of cytomegalovirus exposure and HLA in healthy donors (dated by TCRdb to the late 2010s). The library was made by the immunoSEQ multiplex PCR assay. For the multiplex PCR, a mixture combining 60 forward primers for TCR Vbeta segments and 13 reverse primers for TCR Jbeta segments was used. TCRdb took this table from immuneACCESS and kept in-frame rearrangements with V and J called. Such tables lack part of the clones; where checked against another copy, unresolved V genes explain under half of the gap, and the rest is unexplained. In all, the sample holds 210,000 or so clones, and about 85% of those were seen once. The leading ten clones occupy 0.24% of the sample. Sequencing used PBMCs. The source is a girl aged 2-9 years in good health and CMV-seronegative.

The V gene is TRBV5-1, the J gene TRBJ1-5; D remains ambiguous. The germline gives CDR1 SGHRS, CDR2 YFSETQ. V lost 0 bases, J lost 3 bases, and 10 bases lay in between. CDR3 size: 15 residues. In nucleotides, the CDR3 is TGCGCCAGCAGCTTGGGAGGTAAAGTCAATCAGCCCCAGCATTTT. Protein product: CASSLGGKVNQPQHF.

J is TRBJ2-3 and V is TRBV9; 9 nucleotides align to TRBD2. Unmatched junction bases numbered 7, after V lost 3 bases and J lost 2 bases. This CDR3 spans 16 amino acids. Germline V gene lookup returns CDR1 SGDLS and CDR2 YYNGEE. CDR3 sequence reads: CASSDRAGGPTDTQYF. CDR3 sequence (DNA): TGTGCCAGCAGCGACCGAGCGGGGGGTCCCACAGATACGCAGTATTTT. The entire variable domain, with the rest obtained from reference TRBV9 and TRBJ2-3, is as follows: DSGVTQTPKHLITATGQRVTLRCSPRSGDLSVYWYQQSLDQGLQFLIQYYNGEERAKGNILERFSAQQFPDLHSELNLSSLELGDSALYFCASSDRAGGPTDTQYFGPGTRLTVL.

V is TRBV19 and J is TRBJ1-5, with 10 positions matching TRBD1. Germline CDR1 LNHDA, CDR2 SQIVND (reference sequence). The CDR3 sequence is 15 residues long. V lost 6 bases, J lost 3 bases, and 5 bases stayed unmatched. CDR3 coding DNA: TGTGCCAGTAGGTACGGGACAGGGGTCAATCAGCCCCAGCATTTT. Its translation is CASRYGTGVNQPQHF. Full variable domain (outside the CDR3, taken from reference TRBV19 and TRBJ1-5): DGGITQSPKYLFRKEGQNVTLSCEQNLNHDAMYWYRQDPGQGLRLIYYSQIVNDFQKGDIAEGYSVSREKKESFPLTVTSAQKNPTAFYLCASRYGTGVNQPQHFGDGTRLSIL.

As regards this clone: The same CDR3 also results from other DNA sequences found in this sample. The CDR3 DNA is TGTGCCAGCACTAAGGGTGGACTCCTTAACTATGGCTACACCTTC. Its protein product is CASTKGGLLNYGYTF. J is TRBJ1-2 and V is TRBV6-5; D is undetermined. The germline V and J ends were trimmed by 7 bases and 1 base, with 16 bases remaining between them. CDR3 length: 15 residues. Germline V lookup: CDR1 MNHEY, CDR2 SVGAGI.

V is TRBV6-5 and J is TRBJ1-1; tentative D call: TRBD1 (6 bases). Trimming took 6 bases from V and 4 from J, leaving 15 bases between them. The CDR3 totals 14 residues. CDR1 is MNHEY, CDR2 SVGAGI, per germline. Here the CDR3 reads CASSVPGHITEAFF. The DNA of the CDR3 is TGTGCCAGCAGCGTCCCGGGACATATCACTGAAGCTTTCTTT.

The chain links TRBV6-1 to TRBJ1-2, with D hard to call. CDR1 and CDR2 from the germline V gene are MNHNS and SASEGT. Trimming pared 4 bases from V and 2 bases from J, leaving 14 bases between. CDR3 length: 15 amino acids. The CDR3 loop reads CASSGLTGSNYGYTF. The CDR3 DNA reads as TGTGCCAGCAGTGGCCTGACGGGGTCCAACTATGGCTACACCTTC.

V gene TRBV6-5 combines with J gene TRBJ2-7; a possible D gene is TRBD1 (6 bases). V lost 8 bases, J lost 0 bases, and 8 bases lay in between. From germline, CDR1 is MNHEY and CDR2 SVGAGI. The length of the CDR3 is 12 residues. This CDR3 reads CASRDTSYEQYF. CDR3 bases: TGTGCCAGCCGGGACACCTCCTACGAGCAGTACTTC.

This rearrangement joins TRBV30 to TRBJ2-1, with TRBD2 matching over 7 bases. Germline V gene sequence: CDR1 GTSNPN, CDR2 SVGIG (reference sequence). This CDR3 comprises 15 residues. The V and J ends lost 3 bases and 1 base, in that order; junction bases with no gene match: 6. CDR3 in amino acids: CAWRPLGGSYNEQFF. In nucleotides, the CDR3 is TGTGCCTGGAGACCTCTCGGGGGGTCCTACAATGAGCAGTTCTTC.

This clone is a singleton in its sample. The chain couples TRBV12-5 to TRBJ2-3, with 12 bases aligning to TRBD2. The CDR3 runs to 18 residues. J gave up 2 bases and V 1 base, and 7 bases lay outside the gene matches. Looked up from germline, CDR1 is LGHNT and CDR2 is FRNRAP. The CDR3 nucleotides are TGTGCTAGTGGTTTGGAAAGACTAGCGGGGGCCGTCACAGATACGCAGTATTTT. Its protein is CASGLERLAGAVTDTQYF.

J is TRBJ1-6 and V is TRBV9; tentative D call: TRBD1 (6 bases). The length of the CDR3 is 13 residues. CDR1 and CDR2 from the germline V gene are SGDLS and YYNGEE. V dropped 7 bases and J dropped 4 bases, with 9 bases sitting between them. The CDR3 is CASAGQYNSPLHF. The CDR3 DNA is TGTGCCAGCGCTGGACAGTATAATTCACCCCTCCACTTT.

The CDR3 loop reads CASSELAFGETQYF. The CDR3 DNA is TGTGCCAGCAGTGAACTAGCCTTCGGGGAGACCCAGTACTTC. This chain links TRBV25-1 with TRBJ2-5; a possible D gene is TRBD2 (5 bases). Per germline, CDR1 MGHDK and CDR2 SYGVNS. The CDR3 is 14 residues long. V was trimmed by 2 bases and J by 5 bases, leaving 12 bases between them.

The chain recombines TRBV19 with TRBJ1-1; 9 nucleotides match TRBD1. V gave up 10 bases and J gave up 0 bases; unmatched junction bases: 9. The CDR3 has 15 residues. Germline lookup yields CDR1 LNHDA and CDR2 SQIVND (reference sequence). In DNA, the CDR3 is TGTGCCACTAAAATAGGACAGGGGTTGAACACTGAAGCTTTCTTT. The encoded protein is CATKIGQGLNTEAFF.

A few counts support this clone. The V call is TRBV6-5, the J call TRBJ1-1; TRBD1 matches at 10 bases. The CDR3 has 15 amino acids. V shed 5 bases and J 4 bases; nucleotides not matched to a gene: 7. CDR1 and CDR2 from the germline V gene are MNHEY and SVGAGI. The CDR3 here is CASSAPGQGVTEAFF. CDR3 bases: TGTGCCAGCAGTGCCCCCGGACAGGGGGTCACTGAAGCTTTCTTT.

The chain uses TRBV5-1 and TRBJ1-1; the D is unclear. The V gene's germline CDR1 is SGHRS and CDR2 YFSETQ. V was clipped by 2 bases and J by 2 bases, with 13 bases between them. This CDR3 is 15 amino acids long. CDR3: CASSFEYRLNTEAFF. CDR3 DNA: TGCGCCAGCAGCTTCGAGTACAGACTAAACACTGAAGCTTTCTTT.

Concerning this clone: Germline and junction disagree at one end, which may indicate a read error. In the same sample, other DNA sequences code for this CDR3. This chain links TRBV4-2 with TRBJ2-3, with 10 bases fitting TRBD2. Germline assignment: CDR1 LGHNA and CDR2 YNFKEQ. This CDR3 is 19 amino acids long. The CDR3, as DNA: TGTGCCAGCAGCCGTCTCGGGACTAGCGATGACACTAGCACGGATACGCAGTATTTT. Residues: CASSRLGTSDDTSTDTQYF.

The chain has TRBV25-1 and TRBJ2-7; 7 nucleotides match TRBD1. CDR1 MGHDK and CDR2 SYGVNS come from the germline V gene. There are 14 residues in the CDR3. V gave up 5 bases and J gave up 1 base; unmatched junction bases: 5. This CDR3 reads CASSIRQGSYEQYF. For the CDR3, the DNA is TGTGCCAGCAGTATCCGACAGGGATCCTACGAGCAGTACTTC.

The rearrangement links TRBV11-1 to TRBJ2-6; a possible D gene is TRBD1 (5 bases). Trimming took off 5 bases at V and 1 base at J, with 9 bases between the two ends. CDR1 is SGHAT, CDR2 FQDESV, per germline (reference sequence). The CDR3 length is 15 residues. CDR3 sequence reads: CASSEQVSGANVLTF. CDR3 DNA: TGTGCCAGCAGCGAACAGGTGTCTGGGGCCAACGTCCTGACTTTC.

The count of this clone is one. The chain carries TRBV28 and TRBJ2-1; D possibly corresponds to TRBD2 (6 bases). Germline CDR1 is MDHEN and CDR2 is SYDVKM. V lost 6 bases to trimming and J lost 7 bases, with 19 bases between them. CDR3 length: 15 amino acids. CDR3 sequence: CASRPRLVGPNEQFF. CDR3 DNA: TGTGCCAGCAGACCCAGACTAGTCGGTCCGAATGAGCAGTTCTTC.

V and J are TRBV6-5 and TRBJ2-7, with 7 bases identical to TRBD2. Germline lookup yields CDR1 MNHEY and CDR2 SVGAGI. CDR3 length: 15 amino acids. With V trimmed by 0 bases and J by 2 bases, 4 bases remained unmatched. CDR3 DNA: TGTGCCAGCAGTTACTCGACTGGACTAGCCTACGAGCAGTACTTC. Amino acid sequence: CASSYSTGLAYEQYF.

Written as DNA, the CDR3 is TGCGCCAGCAGCTTGAGGACTAGCGGGAGGGGTGTCACAGATACGCAGTATTTT. This gives the protein CASSLRTSGRGVTDTQYF. The chain uses TRBV5-1 and TRBJ2-3, with 15 positions matching TRBD2. V shed 1 base and J 2 bases; nucleotides not matched to a gene: 5. The CDR3 has 18 amino acids. Germline V gene data show CDR1 as SGHRS and CDR2 as YFSETQ.